The 27 T cell receptor beta chains presented below share a single source sample, sequenced in a study of cytomegalovirus exposure and HLA in healthy donors (TCRdb year 2017). Receptor libraries were prepared by the immunoSEQ multiplex PCR assay. For the multiplex PCR, a mixture combining 60 forward primers for TCR Vbeta segments and 13 reverse primers for TCR Jbeta segments was used. Here the immuneACCESS table is served through TCRdb, limited to in-frame sequences with V and J called. Missing clones are a known gap in these copies; in checked studies unresolved V genes cover under half, and the rest lacks a known reason. This sample gives 85,000 to 120,000 clones in total; roughly 85% of them show up just once. Approximately 2.4% of the sample rests with the top ten. The sequenced sample consisted of PBMCs. The receptors derive from a man between 35 and 55 years old in good health and CMV-seronegative.

The gene calls are TRBV6-1 and TRBJ2-7; 7 nucleotides agree with TRBD1. The CDR3 sequence is 14 residues long. After removal of 6 bases from V and 3 bases from J, the junction contained 8 bases not matched to a gene. Germline assignment: CDR1 MNHNS and CDR2 SASEGT. The CDR3 loop reads CASRRQGDIYEQYF. CDR3 DNA sequence: TGTGCCAGCAGGCGTCAGGGGGACATCTACGAGCAGTACTTC.

The V and J genes are TRBV15 and TRBJ1-4; 7 bases map to TRBD1. V was clipped by 5 bases and J by 3 bases; unmatched bases: 12. Germline V gives CDR1 LNHNV, CDR2 YYDKDF (reference sequence). There are 17 residues in the CDR3. The CDR3 reads CATSGDSSLRANEKLFF. Here the CDR3 DNA reads TGTGCCACCAGCGGGGACAGTTCACTTAGGGCTAATGAAAAACTGTTTTTT.

The rearrangement links TRBV15 to TRBJ2-1; TRBD2 agrees at 9 bases. The V and J ends lost 0 bases and 6 bases, in that order; junction bases with no gene match: 6. The CDR3 loop spans 16 amino acids. Per the germline V gene, CDR1 is LNHNV and CDR2 is YYDKDF (reference sequence). This CDR3 is CATSRDASGVGNEQFF. The CDR3 nucleotides are TGTGCCACCAGCAGAGACGCTAGCGGGGTGGGCAATGAGCAGTTCTTC.

The V gene is TRBV19, the J gene TRBJ1-1; TRBD1 is a possible D gene (5 bases). CDR1 and CDR2 from the germline V gene are LNHDA and SQIVND (reference sequence). The CDR3 has 14 residues. Trimming shortened V by 2 bases and J by 1 base, and 8 bases separated the two germline ends. Here the CDR3 DNA reads TGTGCCAGTAGTATAAGGGGTACGAACACTGAAGCTTTCTTT. Translated, it gives CASSIRGTNTEAFF.

The chain uses TRBV5-4 and TRBJ2-5; a possible D gene is TRBD2 (5 bases). The tail of the sequence fits TRBJ2-7 better, so the J call may be wrong. This CDR3 contains 15 residues. CDR1 SGHNT and CDR2 YYREEE come from the germline V gene (reference sequence). CDR3 DNA sequence: TGTGCCAGCAGCCTCGGACTCGCCAGCTCCTACGAGCAGTACTTC. Its translation is CASSLGLASSYEQYF.

In its sample, this clone was seen once. The chain combines TRBV11-2 with TRBJ1-5, with D maybe TRBD1 (6 bases). The CDR3 consists of 16 residues. Germline V gene lookup returns CDR1 SGHAT and CDR2 FQNNGV. V was shortened by 1 base and J by 4 bases, with 14 bases between the two germline ends. The CDR3 reads CASSLGGQTVNQPQHF. The CDR3 DNA sequence: TGTGCCAGCAGCTTAGGAGGACAGACTGTTAATCAGCCCCAGCATTTT.

This chain uses TRBV6-5 with TRBJ2-7, with 9 bases matching TRBD1. V was pared by 7 bases and J by 12 bases, with 13 bases of the junction left unmatched. Germline assignment: CDR1 MNHEY and CDR2 SVGAGI. This CDR3 comprises 13 residues. Here the CDR3 reads CASTARDRAWTYF. CDR3 nucleotide sequence: TGTGCCAGCACCGCACGGGACAGGGCGTGGACGTACTTC.

The chain uses TRBV7-2 and TRBJ1-5, with D unresolved. CDR3 length equals 12 residues. Germline CDR1 is SGHTA and CDR2 is FQGNSA. V gave up 5 bases and J gave up 5 bases, with 7 bases separating them. The CDR3 DNA follows: TGTGCCAGCAGCCTACTTTATCAGCCCCAGCATTTT. Translation gives CASSLLYQPQHF.

The CDR3 DNA reads as TGTGCCAGCAGCTGGACAGACCAAACTGAAGCTTTCTTT. Protein product: CASSWTDQTEAFF. The rearrangement uses TRBV7-3 and TRBJ1-1, with D tentatively TRBD1 (6 bases). In germline, CDR1 is SGHTA, CDR2 FQGTGA. The CDR3 is 13 residues long. The V and J ends lost 4 bases and 5 bases respectively, with 11 bases between them.

This clone was picked up a small number of times. The rearrangement uses TRBV5-6 and TRBJ2-5; 8 bases are shared with TRBD2. The CDR3 is 15 amino acids. The trim removed 2 bases at V and 2 bases at J, leaving 5 bases unmatched. Germline V lookup: CDR1 SGHDT, CDR2 YYEEEE. The chain's CDR3 is CASSFGAGVQETQYF. DNA of the CDR3: TGTGCCAGCAGCTTCGGAGCGGGGGTACAAGAGACCCAGTACTTC.

The chain joins TRBV2 to TRBJ2-1, with a tentative D call TRBD1 (6 bases). The CDR3 is made up of 14 amino acids. Germline lookup yields CDR1 SNHLY and CDR2 FYNNEI. Trimming took 3 bases from V and 0 from J, leaving 6 bases between them. CDR3 DNA: TGTGCCAGCAGTGACAGGGGCTCCTACAATGAGCAGTTCTTC. It encodes CASSDRGSYNEQFF. Looking up the rest from reference TRBV2 and TRBJ2-1 gives the full variable domain: EPEVTQTPSHQVTQMGQEVILRCVPISNHLYFYWYRQILGQKVEFLVSFYNNEISEKSEIFDDQFSVERPDGSNFTLKIRSTKLEDSAMYFCASSDRGSYNEQFFGPGTRLTVL.

The V call is TRBV27, the J call TRBJ2-3; the match to TRBD2 covers 7 bases. The CDR3 has 15 amino acids. Germline CDR1 reads MNHEY; CDR2 reads SMNVEV (reference sequence). Trimming cost V 5 bases and J 3 bases; bases outside gene matches: 8. The CDR3 DNA follows: TGTGCCAGCAGTCCCCTCAGAGCGGGGACAGATACGCAGTATTTT. It encodes CASSPLRAGTDTQYF.

The chain is built from TRBV5-1 and TRBJ2-2; TRBD2 aligns across 9 bases. The CDR3 consists of 17 residues. Germline V gene lookup returns CDR1 SGHRS and CDR2 YFSETQ. V gave up 0 bases and J gave up 0 bases; unmatched junction bases: 3. The CDR3 protein is CASSLERGATNTGELFF. CDR3 nucleotide sequence: TGCGCCAGCAGCTTGGAGCGGGGGGCGACGAACACCGGGGAGCTGTTTTTT. Full variable domain (missing parts from reference TRBV5-1 and TRBJ2-2): KAGVTQTPRYLIKTRGQQVTLSCSPISGHRSVSWYQQTPGQGLQFLFEYFSETQRNKGNFPGRFSGRQFSNSRSEMNVSTLELGDSALYLCASSLERGATNTGELFFGEGSRLTVL.

This clone has just one count. The chain has TRBV9 and TRBJ2-2; D perhaps matches TRBD1 (5 bases). CDR1 is SGDLS and CDR2 is YYNGEE in the germline V gene. The CDR3 is 15 residues long. Between the trimmed V and J ends, which lost 3 bases and 4 bases, there was a span of 13 bases. The CDR3 nucleotides are TGTGCCAGCAGCGCTGGGGCAGGAGCCACCGGGGAGCTGTTTTTT. Protein sequence: CASSAGAGATGELFF.

J is TRBJ2-1 and V is TRBV4-1, with D perhaps matching TRBD2 (6 bases). Germline assignment: CDR1 MGHRA and CDR2 YSYEKL. With 0 bases removed from V and 7 bases from J, the gap between germline ends came to 13 bases. The CDR3 has 15 residues. CDR3 residues: CASSQDRGSGNEQFF. The CDR3 DNA reads as TGCGCCAGCAGCCAAGATCGGGGGTCGGGAAATGAGCAGTTCTTC.

This clone was seen more than once but under ten times. The chain combines TRBV11-2 with TRBJ2-5, with D possibly being TRBD1 (6 bases). The end of the DNA aligns better with TRBJ2-7, so the J call may be wrong. This CDR3 spans 18 amino acids. Germline V gene lookup returns CDR1 SGHAT and CDR2 FQNNGV. Written as DNA, the CDR3 is TGTGCCAGCAGCTTAGCTTGGACAGACAATCGCCTATTTTACGAGCAGTACTTC. This translates into CASSLAWTDNRLFYEQYF.

The chain has TRBV27 and TRBJ2-3, with 9 bases that match TRBD2. This CDR3 comprises 14 residues. CDR1 MNHEY and CDR2 SMNVEV come from the germline V gene (reference sequence). The V gene end was trimmed by 7 bases and the J gene end by 4 bases; junction bases not matched to a gene: 6. The CDR3 DNA reads TGTGCCAGCAAGCGGGGGGATGTTGCAGATACGCAGTATTTT. Amino acid sequence: CASKRGDVADTQYF.

This clone was observed a few times. This sequence joins TRBV6-4 and TRBJ2-2; 7 nucleotides match TRBD2. Germline assignment: CDR1 MRHNA and CDR2 SNTAGT. Germline trimming cut 2 bases from V and 3 bases from J; bases unmatched to any gene: 0. There are 14 residues in the CDR3. The CDR3 region is CASSDGGDTGELFF. CDR3 coding DNA: TGTGCCAGCAGTGACGGGGGGGACACCGGGGAGCTGTTTTTT.

The chain combines TRBV10-3 with TRBJ1-6, with D possibly TRBD1 on 5 matching bases. This CDR3 contains 15 residues. Looked up from germline, CDR1 is ENHRY and CDR2 is SYGVKD. Trimming removed 0 bases from V and 9 bases from J, with 12 bases in between. CDR3 protein: CAISESSMGGSPLHF. Here the CDR3 DNA reads TGTGCCATCAGTGAGTCGAGTATGGGGGGTTCACCCCTCCACTTT.

This chain links TRBV4-1 with TRBJ2-5; D is ambiguous. Germline CDR1 is MGHRA and CDR2 is YSYEKL. The CDR3 is made up of 15 amino acids. V dropped 0 bases and J dropped 4 bases, with 12 bases sitting between them. Here the CDR3 DNA reads TGCGCCAGCAGCCAAGATAGCCGGCTATTAGAGACCCAGTACTTC. This translates into CASSQDSRLLETQYF.

The V call is TRBV2, the J call TRBJ1-1; D call uncertain. Trimming pared 3 bases from V and 4 bases from J, leaving 12 bases between. Germline V CDR1 and CDR2: SNHLY, FYNNEI. CDR3 size: 14 residues. The DNA for the CDR3 is TGTGCCAGCAGTGATCCACATCATGGCACTGAAGCTTTCTTT. It is translated as CASSDPHHGTEAFF.

This clone was counted only a few times. The rearrangement joins TRBV27 to TRBJ2-1, with TRBD1 identical over 10 bases. This CDR3 contains 17 residues. The trim removed 5 bases at V and 6 bases at J, leaving 13 bases unmatched. Germline V gene lookup returns CDR1 MNHEY and CDR2 SMNVEV (reference sequence). DNA for the CDR3: TGTGCCAGCAGTCCCTCCCGTGGGACAGGGGCCACCAATGAGCAGTTCTTC. Translated: CASSPSRGTGATNEQFF.

The genes are TRBV5-5 and TRBJ2-2, with 10 bases that match TRBD1. CDR3 length: 15 residues. The germline CDR1 and CDR2 sequences are SGHKS and YYEKEE (reference sequence). V lost 3 bases and J lost 3; bases outside the gene matches: 2. This CDR3 reads CASSWTGGDTGELFF. The CDR3 bases are TGTGCCAGCAGCTGGACAGGGGGTGACACCGGGGAGCTGTTTTTT.

The chain links TRBV5-4 to TRBJ2-5; 8 nucleotides line up with TRBD2. With V trimmed by 0 bases and J by 5 bases, 12 bases remained unmatched. CDR3 size: 17 residues. Germline V gives CDR1 SGHNT, CDR2 YYREEE (reference sequence). CDR3 in DNA: TGTGCCAGCAGCTTGGTTTCCAGCGGGGGTAGTCATGAGACCCAGTACTTC. Translated: CASSLVSSGGSHETQYF.

V and J are TRBV7-8 and TRBJ1-2; D is perhaps TRBD1 (5 bases). CDR3 size: 13 residues. The V and J ends lost 5 bases and 8 bases respectively, with 15 bases between them. Germline CDR1 is SGHVS and CDR2 is FQNEAQ. The CDR3 DNA reads TGTGCCAGCAGCGATAGGGGAACGAGCGGCTACACCTTC. It translates to CASSDRGTSGYTF.

The chain recombines TRBV7-9 with TRBJ2-1, with a tentative D call TRBD2 (6 bases). The CDR3 contains 13 residues. V lost 11 bases and J 6 bases, leaving 17 bases between the germline ends. Germline V gene data show CDR1 as SEHNR and CDR2 as FQNEAQ (reference sequence). CDR3 coding DNA: TGTGCCGGCGGAAGAAGCGGGTTCAATGAGCAGTTCTTC. Translation: CAGGRSGFNEQFF. Drawing the rest from reference TRBV7-9 and TRBJ2-1, the complete variable domain is DTGVSQNPRHKITKRGQNVTFRCDPISEHNRLYWYRQTLGQGPEFLTYFQNEAQLEKSRLLSDRFSAERPKGSFSTLEIQRTEQGDSAMYLCAGGRSGFNEQFFGPGTRLTVL.

The rearrangement links TRBV25-1 to TRBJ1-2, with 12 bases lining up with TRBD1. With 4 bases clipped from V and 8 bases from J, the junction kept 8 bases outside the gene matches. Germline V lookup: CDR1 MGHDK, CDR2 SYGVNS. The CDR3 spans 15 residues. As DNA, the CDR3 is TGTGCCAGCAGTGCACCGGGACAGGGGGCATGGGGCTACACCTTC. It encodes CASSAPGQGAWGYTF.